This T cell receptor (beta chain) was profiled in a study of cytomegalovirus exposure and HLA in healthy donors. Study at large: Genetic ancestry analysis placed around 76% of the 300 to 500 donors that were genotyped in the Caucasian-associated cluster.

This clone has only one observation. Its target is unknown. The trim removed 4 bases at V and 0 bases at J, leaving 7 bases unmatched. The CDR3 length is 16 residues. Looked up from germline, CDR1 is SGHDN and CDR2 is FVKESK. 60 Vbeta and 13 Jbeta primers were used in PCR. The assay was immunoSEQ multiplex PCR, and TCRdb's table has in-frame clones only and misses some. The table shows a few hundred thousand clones, with about 90% occurring only once. Whole-study results and caveats: When analyzed later, a missense DCLRE1C variant was found to be linked to TCR beta V- and J-gene trimming.

The V gene is TRBV14, the J gene TRBJ2-7; 9 nucleotides agree with TRBD1. Specimen: PBMCs. The receptor was isolated from a girl aged 2 to 9 in good health and CMV-seronegative. CDR3: CASSRQGGLSSYEQYF. The CDR3 coding sequence is TGTGCCAGCAGCCGACAGGGGGGGTTAAGCTCCTACGAGCAGTACTTC.